Following are 11 T cell receptor beta chains from one sample sequenced in a study of shared clonotypes between healthy human individuals. Naive CD8 isolation took CD45RO-negative cells positively selected for CCR7 and excluded terminally differentiated effector memory CD45RA+ cells. Libraries were prepared by immunoSEQ multiplex PCR; TCRdb keeps only in-frame clonotypes and omits some of them. This table holds roughly 2,000,000 clones, about 94% found once. Source material: naive CD8+ T cells sorted from blood. These receptors originate from a man aged 18 to 30 in good health.

The chain has TRBV7-2 and TRBJ1-3; the D gene is possibly TRBD1 (5 bases). V was clipped by 4 bases and J by 4 bases, with 23 bases between them. CDR1 and CDR2 from the germline V gene are SGHTA and FQGNSA. The CDR3 sequence is 18 residues long. CDR3 amino acids: CASSSIPRGREEGNTIYF. The CDR3 DNA reads TGTGCCAGCAGCTCTATCCCCCGGGGCAGGGAAGAAGGAAACACCATATATTTT.

This rearrangement joins TRBV4-1 to TRBJ2-3; D could derive from TRBD1 or TRBD2 (6 bases each). The V end was cut by 0 bases, the J end by 3 bases, with 13 bases between. From germline, CDR1 is MGHRA and CDR2 YSYEKL. The CDR3 contains 16 residues. CDR3 nucleotides: TGCGCCAGCAGCCAAGAAAAGGGGGGCTTGACAGATACGCAGTATTTT. Translation gives CASSQEKGGLTDTQYF.

The chain links TRBV20-1 to TRBJ1-2, with D hard to call. Trimming left V 3 bases short and J 7 bases short, with 9 bases between. This CDR3 spans 11 amino acids. The germline gives CDR1 DFQATT, CDR2 SNEGSKA (reference sequence). Here the CDR3 DNA reads TGCAGTGCTAGGAAGGGTTTTGGCTACACCTTC. Translated: CSARKGFGYTF.

The rearrangement joins TRBV13 to TRBJ1-1; 7 bases map to TRBD1. Germline V gene lookup returns CDR1 PRHDT and CDR2 FYEKMQ (reference sequence). Trimming cost V 3 bases and J 7 bases; bases outside gene matches: 11. CDR3 length equals 15 residues. CDR3 residues: CASSLGQGVPGEAFF. Written as DNA, the CDR3 is TGTGCCAGCAGCTTGGGGCAGGGGGTGCCTGGTGAAGCTTTCTTT.

This clone was seen just once. In the same sample, other DNA sequences code for this CDR3. V is TRBV19 and J is TRBJ1-5; no reliable D call. The CDR3 length is 15 residues. V was cut by 0 bases and J by 0 bases, with 6 bases left in between. Germline V gene data show CDR1 as LNHDA and CDR2 as SQIVND (reference sequence). The CDR3 coding sequence is TGTGCCAGTAGTATAGACAGCTATAGCAATCAGCCCCAGCATTTT. It codes for CASSIDSYSNQPQHF.

The V and J genes are TRBV5-4 and TRBJ2-3; 9 bases map to TRBD1. Germline CDR1 SGHNT, CDR2 YYREEE (reference sequence). This CDR3 has 16 amino acids. Unmatched junction bases numbered 10, after V lost 3 bases and J lost 5 bases. CDR3 in DNA: TGTGCCAGCAGCTCTCCGGGACAGGGAGTGATAGATACGCAGTATTTT. Translating it yields CASSSPGQGVIDTQYF.

The CDR3: CASSAGAAVDYGYTF. As DNA, the CDR3 is TGTGCCAGCAGTGCTGGTGCCGCCGTGGACTATGGCTACACCTTC. The gene calls are TRBV6-4 and TRBJ1-2; no definite D call. The V and J ends lost 4 bases and 3 bases respectively, with 15 bases between them. Germline V gene data show CDR1 as MRHNA and CDR2 as SNTAGT. CDR3 length: 15 amino acids.

This chain joins TRBV28 and TRBJ2-1; 8 bases are shared with TRBD1. Germline CDR1 reads MDHEN; CDR2 reads SYDVKM. The CDR3 runs 13 residues. V trimming: 5 bases; J trimming: 8 bases; junction bases outside the gene matches: 5. CDR3 residues: CASSLGQDDEQFF. Written as DNA, the CDR3 is TGTGCCAGCAGTCTGGGACAGGACGATGAGCAGTTCTTC. The full variable domain, in which reference TRBV28 and TRBJ2-1 provide the parts outside the CDR3, is DVKVTQSSRYLVKRTGEKVFLECVQDMDHENMFWYRQDPGLGLRLIYFSYDVKMKEKGDIPEGYSVSREKKERFSLILESASTNQTSMYLCASSLGQDDEQFFGPGTRLTVL.

This sequence joins TRBV4-3 and TRBJ2-3; D is undetermined. The ends were cut back, 0 bases at V and 2 bases at J, with 15 bases in the middle. The germline V gene has CDR1 LGHNA and CDR2 YSLEER. The CDR3 is 17 residues long. In DNA, the CDR3 is TGCGCCAGCAGCCAAGATCGCGAGGCTCGCCCCACAGATACGCAGTATTTT. Its translation is CASSQDREARPTDTQYF.

Only one count was recorded for this clone. The V call is TRBV2, the J call TRBJ2-7, with 7 bases that match TRBD2. Losses at the gene ends were 7 bases for V and 3 bases for J; bases not matched to a gene: 9. From germline, CDR1 is SNHLY and CDR2 FYNNEI. The CDR3 is made up of 14 amino acids. Here the CDR3 reads CASKWGGEGYEQYF. In DNA form, the CDR3 reads TGTGCCAGCAAGTGGGGGGGTGAGGGCTACGAGCAGTACTTC.

This chain uses TRBV5-1 with TRBJ1-1, with TRBD1 as a possible D gene (6 bases). Germline CDR1 is SGHRS and CDR2 is YFSETQ. V lost 6 bases and J 3 bases, leaving 18 bases between the germline ends. The CDR3 totals 15 residues. CDR3 sequence: CASNLYPGDDTEAFF. In nucleotides, the CDR3 is TGCGCCAGCAACCTATACCCAGGGGATGACACTGAAGCTTTCTTT.